The T cell receptor (beta chain) described here comes from a study of T cell responses to AZD1222 COVID-19 vaccine. Whole-study results and caveats: Spike-specific TCR breadth and depth were elevated following two AZD1222 doses. In the spike-specific TCR repertoire, nearly half reportedly target unmutated variant regions. The repertoires were collected only after the peak T cell response. Females made up more of the donors, who were largely white British, and clonal diversity may have come out too low.

About this clone itself: Its antigen remains unidentified.

Method: immunoSEQ multiplex PCR; TCRdb's copy keeps in-frame clones and lacks some. This sample has around 99,000 clones, with nearly 90% found just once. Here the sequenced sample was peripheral blood, taken on day 0 of AZD1222 vaccination. The sequence came from an adult in good health.

The DNA for the CDR3 is TGTGCCACCAGCAGAGAGATCAGCTTGGCCGGGGGAGGGGGCTACACCTTC. It yields the protein CATSREISLAGGGGYTF. J is TRBJ1-2 and V is TRBV15; TRBD1 might be the D (5 bases). Germline loops: CDR1 LNHNV, CDR2 YYDKDF (reference sequence). This CDR3 has 17 amino acids. V gave up 0 bases and J gave up 8 bases, with 22 bases separating them.